A single T cell receptor (beta chain) is shown here with its context. Its antigen is currently unknown. Vbeta (60) and Jbeta (13) primers were used in the PCR. Sequenced by immunoSEQ multiplex PCR; TCRdb stores in-frame clones only, minus some. The sample has approximately 150,000 clones, and its top ten clones hold 1.5% to 1.9%. The data are from a study of cytomegalovirus exposure and HLA in healthy donors. The overall study: There were about 85 million unique TCRs (from HLA-typed donors) in an early data release.

V was shortened by 7 bases and J by 8 bases, with 21 bases between the two germline ends. The CDR3 is 15 residues long. Germline CDR1 reads SGHRS; CDR2 reads YFSETQ. Study conclusions and caveats: Immune exposure data for these donors was limited to CMV serostatus. An apparent linkage of common viral pathogens to several of the most significant clusters emerged in a later analysis.

Sample: PBMCs. This receptor was identified in a woman between 35 and 50 years old in good health and CMV-seronegative. The chain uses TRBV5-1 and TRBJ1-4; D not certain. The CDR3 nucleotides are TGCGCCAGCTCTCCGGGGTTCAGCATTGGGGAAAAACTGTTTTTT. It is translated as CASSPGFSIGEKLFF.